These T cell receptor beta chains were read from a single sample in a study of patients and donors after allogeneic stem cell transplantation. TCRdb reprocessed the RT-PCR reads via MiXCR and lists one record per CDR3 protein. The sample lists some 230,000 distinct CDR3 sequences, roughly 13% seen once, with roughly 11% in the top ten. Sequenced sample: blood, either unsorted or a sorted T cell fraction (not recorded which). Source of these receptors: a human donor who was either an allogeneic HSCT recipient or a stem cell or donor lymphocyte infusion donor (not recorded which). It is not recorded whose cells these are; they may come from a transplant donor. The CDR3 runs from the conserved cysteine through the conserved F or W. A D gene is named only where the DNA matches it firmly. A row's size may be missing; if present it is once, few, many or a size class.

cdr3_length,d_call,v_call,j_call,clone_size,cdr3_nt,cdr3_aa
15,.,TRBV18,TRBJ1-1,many,TGTGCCAGCTCACCACAATTTGCGGGGGGCACTGAAGCTTTCTTT,CASSPQFAGGTEAFF
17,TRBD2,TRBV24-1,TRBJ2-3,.,TGTGCCACCAGTGACAGACTAGCGGTTGATAGCACAGATACGCAGTATTTT,CATSDRLAVDSTDTQYF
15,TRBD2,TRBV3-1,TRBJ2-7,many,TGTGCCAGCAGCCCGCGACTAGCGGGAGGGCCCGAGCAGTACTTC,CASSPRLAGGPEQYF
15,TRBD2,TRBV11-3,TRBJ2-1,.,TGTGCCAGCAGCTTAGGCGGCGGGACTAGCGGCGAGCAGTTCTTC,CASSLGGGTSGEQFF
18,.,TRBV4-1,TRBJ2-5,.,TGCGCCAGCAGCCAAGTTTCCCAGGGACCCCCAGTGGAGGAGACCCAGTACTTC,CASSQVSQGPPVEETQYF
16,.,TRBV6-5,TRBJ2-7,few,TGTGCCAGCAGTTTATGGGACCAGATCCCCCCCTACGAGCAGTACTTC,CASSLWDQIPPYEQYF
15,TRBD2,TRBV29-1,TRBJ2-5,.,TGCAGCGTTGTTTTTACTAGCGGGAGGCCAGAGACCCAGTACTTC,CSVVFTSGRPETQYF
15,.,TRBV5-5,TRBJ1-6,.,TGTGCCAGCAGCTTGGCCCCCGGGAATAATTCACCCCTCCACTTT,CASSLAPGNNSPLHF
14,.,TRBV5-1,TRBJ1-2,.,TGCGCCAGCAGCCTTGGGACCGCTACTTATGGCTACACCTTC,CASSLGTATYGYTF
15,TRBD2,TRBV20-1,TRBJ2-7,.,TGCAGTGCTAGACCTCCGACTAGCGGAACCTACGAGCAGTACTTC,CSARPPTSGTYEQYF
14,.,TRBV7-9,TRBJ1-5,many,TGTGCCAGCAGCTTGAGCTCCTCCAATCAGCCCCAGCATTTT,CASSLSSSNQPQHF
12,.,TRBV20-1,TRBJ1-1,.,TGCAGTGCTGGGGGGCCGGGCACTGAAGCTTTCTTT,CSAGGPGTEAFF
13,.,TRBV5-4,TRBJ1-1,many,TGTGCCAGCAGCTTGGTGAGCGGGACTGAAGCTTTCTTT,CASSLVSGTEAFF
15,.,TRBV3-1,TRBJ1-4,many,TGTGCCAGCAGCCAAAACAACGGGGGGCCCGGAGAACTGTTTTTT,CASSQNNGGPGELFF
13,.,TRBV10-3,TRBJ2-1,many,TGTGCCATCAACCGGGCCGGGAAGGGGGAGCAGTTCTTC,CAINRAGKGEQFF
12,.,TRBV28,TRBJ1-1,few,TGTGCCAGCAATTATCCGGACTCCTCGGCTTTCTTT,CASNYPDSSAFF
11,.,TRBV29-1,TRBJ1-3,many,TGCAGCGTTGATTTGGGAAACACCATATATTTT,CSVDLGNTIYF
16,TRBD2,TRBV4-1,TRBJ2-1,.,TGCGCCAGTTCGACTAGCGGGTTGGGGTCCTACAATGAGCAGTTCTTC,CASSTSGLGSYNEQFF
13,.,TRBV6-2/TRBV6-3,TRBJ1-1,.,TGTGCCAGCTCGCCACCGGGCAGCACTGAAGCTTTCTTT,CASSPPGSTEAFF
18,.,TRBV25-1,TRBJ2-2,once,TGTGCCAGCAGTGAATTAAAGGGACGAGGCCAGAACACCGGGGAGCTGTTTTTT,CASSELKGRGQNTGELFF
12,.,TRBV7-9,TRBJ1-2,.,TGTGCCAGCAGTGATGACAGGTTCTCGGGCACCTTC,CASSDDRFSGTF
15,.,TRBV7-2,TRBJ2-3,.,TGTGCCAGCAGCTTCAGACAAATCCCCACAGATACGCAGTATTTT,CASSFRQIPTDTQYF